These 10 T cell receptor beta chains were sequenced from one sample in a study of cytomegalovirus exposure and HLA in healthy donors. Vbeta (60) and Jbeta (13) primers were used in the PCR. TCRdb's copy holds only in-frame clones and misses some; the assay was immunoSEQ multiplex PCR. The sample holds 150,000 to 200,000 clones, more than 75% seen once. Sequencing was carried out using PBMCs. The receptor source for this set is a woman aged 45 to 65 in good health and CMV-seropositive.

The chain combines TRBV7-6 with TRBJ2-7, with a possible D match to TRBD1 (6 bases). V was shortened by 1 base and J by 1 base, with 14 bases between the two germline ends. The V gene's germline CDR1 is SGHVS and CDR2 FNYEAQ. The CDR3 loop spans 16 amino acids. CDR3 region: CASSLDAGAKSYEQYF. The CDR3 nucleotides are TGTGCCAGCAGCTTAGACGCAGGGGCGAAATCCTACGAGCAGTACTTC.

The chain couples TRBV5-1 to TRBJ2-5, with 8 bases fitting TRBD2. V gave up 1 base and J gave up 5 bases; unmatched junction bases: 7. The CDR3 runs 15 residues. Germline CDR1 reads SGHRS; CDR2 reads YFSETQ. The CDR3: CASSLPRGGGETQYF. Written as DNA, the CDR3 is TGCGCCAGCAGCTTGCCACGGGGGGGCGGGGAGACCCAGTACTTC.

The rearrangement joins TRBV7-9 to TRBJ1-6, with 8 positions matching TRBD1. The CDR3 sequence is 15 residues long. V lost 3 bases, J lost 7 bases, and 5 bases stayed unmatched. From germline, CDR1 is SEHNR and CDR2 FQNEAQ (reference sequence). The DNA of the CDR3 is TGTGCCAGCAGCTTTGGACAGGGACCGAATTCACCCCTCCACTTT. Its protein product is CASSFGQGPNSPLHF.

V is TRBV7-6 and J is TRBJ1-4; 9 positions match TRBD1. After removal of 1 base from V and 8 bases from J, the junction contained 5 bases not matched to a gene. Germline V gene data show CDR1 as SGHVS and CDR2 as FNYEAQ. This CDR3 spans 15 amino acids. The CDR3 coding sequence is TGTGCCAGCAGCTTAGGGGACAGGGACAACGAAAAACTGTTTTTT. This translates into CASSLGDRDNEKLFF.

This chain uses TRBV7-2 with TRBJ1-6; 10 bases line up with TRBD1. The J segment lost 7 bases and the V segment lost 1 base, leaving 10 bases of the junction unmatched. CDR1 is SGHTA and CDR2 is FQGNSA in the germline V gene. The CDR3 has 18 amino acids. As DNA, the CDR3 is TGTGCCAGCAGCTTAGGCCAGAGACAGGGGGCGCGAAATTCACCCCTCCACTTT. Protein sequence: CASSLGQRQGARNSPLHF. Drawing the rest from reference TRBV7-2 and TRBJ1-6, the complete variable domain is GAGVSQSPSNKVTEKGKDVELRCDPISGHTALYWYRQSLGQGLEFLIYFQGNSAPDKSGLPSDRFSAERTGGSVSTLTIQRTQQEDSAVYLCASSLGQRQGARNSPLHFGNGTRLTVT.

This chain joins TRBV5-1 and TRBJ1-2, with a tentative D call TRBD1 (6 bases). The ends were cut back, 4 bases at V and 8 bases at J, with 18 bases in the middle. This CDR3 is built from 14 residues. Per the germline V gene, CDR1 is SGHRS and CDR2 is YFSETQ. CDR3 DNA: TGCGCCAGCAGCCTTGAGGGGGGGGCGAGGGGCTACACCTTC. It encodes CASSLEGGARGYTF.

A few counts support this clone. This rearrangement joins TRBV28 to TRBJ2-3; D may be TRBD1 (6 bases). V shed 8 bases and J shed 2 bases, with 8 bases lying between them. The germline gives CDR1 MDHEN, CDR2 SYDVKM. The CDR3 extends over 12 amino acids. The CDR3 spells CASWDNTDTQYF. In DNA, the CDR3 is TGTGCCAGCTGGGACAACACAGATACGCAGTATTTT.

This sequence joins TRBV23-1 and TRBJ1-5; 11 bases are a match to TRBD1. TRBV23-1 is sorted into the ORF group, with uncertain function. CDR3 length equals 15 residues. Losses at the gene ends were 4 bases for V and 6 bases for J; bases not matched to a gene: 5. The CDR3: CASSPGTGGGQPQHF. The CDR3 region has the DNA TGCGCCAGCAGTCCCGGGACAGGGGGTGGTCAGCCCCAGCATTTT.

This clone was seen a few times. The genes are TRBV6-6 and TRBJ2-7; D ambiguous. This CDR3 has 13 amino acids. Germline values: CDR1 MNHNY, CDR2 SVGAGI (reference sequence). Trimming cost V 0 bases and J 2 bases, with 5 bases left between them. CDR3 residues: CASSYSLAYEQYF. The DNA of the CDR3 is TGTGCCAGCAGTTACTCTTTAGCCTACGAGCAGTACTTC.

The CDR3 DNA sequence: TGTGCCAGCAGCTCTAGGACAGGGATGAACACTGAAGCTTTCTTT. Translated: CASSSRTGMNTEAFF. The genes are TRBV7-6 and TRBJ1-1; 8 nucleotides match TRBD1. Germline-derived CDR1 and CDR2 are SGHVS and FNYEAQ. The CDR3 loop spans 15 amino acids. J lost 0 bases, V lost 4 bases, and 4 bases had no gene match.